These T cell receptor beta chains were read from a single sample in a study of siplizumab effects on memory and regulatory T cells. The method was immunoSEQ multiplex PCR; TCRdb's version includes in-frame clones alone and lacks a portion of them. Of 90,000 to 110,000 clones in the sample, about 93% were seen once. What was sequenced was CD4+ T cells sorted from blood. The receptors were sampled from a human donor in good health. Each CDR3 is given with its conserved first and last residue. The order of the fields is J gene, V gene, D gene, CDR3 protein. The D gene is left open where the match is weak.

>TRBJ1-5|TRBV6-5|-
CASSLGGGNQPQHF
>TRBJ2-1|TRBV15|TRBD2
CATSRRLAGVNEQFF
>TRBJ2-4|TRBV6-1|TRBD2
CASSGAGGSDIQYF
>TRBJ1-1|TRBV10-3|-
CAISVAGTEAFF
>TRBJ1-3|TRBV15|TRBD1
CATSKDRGRNTIYF
>TRBJ2-1|TRBV10-3|TRBD2
CAIGKGTRAYNEQFF
>TRBJ2-5|TRBV11-3|-
CASSLGLALQETQYF
>TRBJ1-3|TRBV6-6|-
CASSYRVPSGNTIYF
>TRBJ2-1|TRBV19|TRBD1
CASSMRQGIHNEQFF
>TRBJ2-4|TRBV6-6|-
CASNAVGIAKNIQYF
>TRBJ2-2|TRBV4-3|-
CASSQETGGSNTGELFF